The source of this T cell receptor (beta chain) is a study of blood T cell repertoires in COVID-19. About the research overall: Specimens from acute and convalescent COVID-19 originated in the United States, Italy and Spain. The cDNA or gDNA used as material had been derived from T cells, B-cell-depleted T cells, or PBMCs.

Per the authors' pipeline: Estimated nucleated cell counts came from reference gene primer amplification. The protocol was immunoSEQ multiplex PCR, while the TCRdb copy is restricted to in-frame clones and leaves out a portion. D and trimming come from the DNA, and the V and J calls and clone size come from that table. The top ten clones hold approximately 15% of a sample with 160,000 or so clones, about four fifths of them seen once. This CDR3 has 15 residues. CDR1 is SGHTA and CDR2 is FQGTGA in the germline V gene. Trimming left V 4 bases short and J 0 bases short, with 11 bases between. The gene calls are TRBV7-3 and TRBJ2-3, with D tentatively TRBD2 (6 bases). This receptor was obtained from a woman older than 75 with acute or convalescent COVID-19. Sequencing input: peripheral blood. The CDR3 here is CASSSRLGSTDTQYF. In nucleotides, the CDR3 is TGTGCCAGCAGCTCCAGACTAGGGAGCACAGATACGCAGTATTTT.